This T cell receptor beta chain comes out of a study of cytomegalovirus exposure and HLA in healthy donors. Whole-study results and caveats: The investigators catalogued 164 TCR beta chains as cytomegalovirus-associated. As a later analysis revealed, the rate of TCR association differed by HLA locus, with DRB1 most and HLA-C fewest.

The study ran its PCR with 60 Vbeta and 13 Jbeta primers. Sequencing used immunoSEQ multiplex PCR; TCRdb keeps in-frame clones, though not all of them. There are 90,000 to 130,000 clones in the sample, with about 3.8% held by the top ten. For this clone: Its matching antigen is unknown.

Although they were nominally healthy when sampled, donors likely had unrecorded immune exposures. CDR1 is LNHDA and CDR2 is SQIVND in the germline V gene (reference sequence). This CDR3 is 15 amino acids long. V was clipped by 3 bases and J by 2 bases, with 11 bases between them. Sequencing was done on a sample of PBMCs. This receptor was taken from a man aged 25 to 40 in good health and CMV-seronegative. The rearrangement links TRBV19 to TRBJ2-1, with D tentatively TRBD2 (7 bases). This CDR3 is CASSIGGAPYNEQFF. CDR3 in DNA: TGTGCCAGTAGTATTGGGGGGGCCCCCTACAATGAGCAGTTCTTC.